These T cell receptor beta chains were read from a single sample in a study of OX40 agonist ivuxolimab in advanced cancers. Method: immunoSEQ multiplex PCR; TCRdb's copy keeps in-frame clones and lacks some. The sample gives approximately 62,000 clones, 80% to 90% of which show up once; over 9% is in the top ten. The sequenced sample was CD4+ or CD8+ T cells sorted from blood, obtained in a trial of the OX40 agonist ivuxolimab. Receptors originate from an adult with an advanced solid tumor such as melanoma, head and neck, liver or kidney cancer. Both conserved end residues are part of each CDR3. A D gene is named only where the DNA matches it firmly. Rows give clone size only sometimes, using once, few, many, or a class for an expanded clone.

len: 16
v_gene: TRBV6-5
d_gene: TRBD2
abundance: -
j_gene: TRBJ2-2
CDR3nt: TGTGCCAGCAGTTACTACCCAGTAGCGGGAGCCGGGGAGCTGTTTTTT
CDR3aa: CASSYYPVAGAGELFF

len: 14
v_gene: TRBV6-5
d_gene: TRBD1
abundance: -
j_gene: TRBJ1-1
CDR3nt: TGTGCCATTGCGAGGGACAGGAGGGACACTGAAGCTTTCTTT
CDR3aa: CAIARDRRDTEAFF

len: 12
v_gene: TRBV19
d_gene: -
abundance: -
j_gene: TRBJ1-2
CDR3nt: TGTGCCAGTAGTATAACGGCGTATGGCTACACCTTC
CDR3aa: CASSITAYGYTF

len: 21
v_gene: TRBV15
d_gene: -
abundance: -
j_gene: TRBJ1-3
CDR3nt: TGTGCCACCAGCAGAGGACTATCCCATTGGCAAATAGCCAGTCATGAAAACACCATATATTTT
CDR3aa: CATSRGLSHWQIASHENTIYF

len: 15
v_gene: TRBV9
d_gene: TRBD2
abundance: -
j_gene: TRBJ2-1
CDR3nt: TGTGCCAGCAGCGCCAAAAGCGGGATGGTCAATGAGCAGTTCTTC
CDR3aa: CASSAKSGMVNEQFF

len: 16
v_gene: TRBV19
d_gene: -
abundance: -
j_gene: TRBJ1-5
CDR3nt: TGTGCCAGTAGGGCCGATCAGGCAATCAACAAGGGGCCCCAGCATTTT
CDR3aa: CASRADQAINKGPQHF

len: 15
v_gene: TRBV5-6
d_gene: TRBD2
abundance: -
j_gene: TRBJ2-1
CDR3nt: TGTGCCAGCAGCGGGGCGGGACTAGCGTTGGATGAGCAGTTCTTC
CDR3aa: CASSGAGLALDEQFF

len: 12
v_gene: TRBV27
d_gene: TRBD1
abundance: -
j_gene: TRBJ1-5
CDR3nt: TGTGCCAGCAGAGGGGGCGGTCAGCCCCAGCATTTT
CDR3aa: CASRGGGQPQHF

len: 11
v_gene: TRBV6-5
d_gene: -
abundance: -
j_gene: TRBJ2-1
CDR3nt: TGTGCCAGCGGGGCAGGGAATGAGCAGTTCTTC
CDR3aa: CASGAGNEQFF

len: 16
v_gene: TRBV27
d_gene: TRBD1
abundance: -
j_gene: TRBJ1-2
CDR3nt: TGTGCCAGCAGTTTGCGCCAGACAGGGCCTTCGGATGGCTACACCTTC
CDR3aa: CASSLRQTGPSDGYTF

len: 16
v_gene: TRBV9
d_gene: TRBD2
abundance: -
j_gene: TRBJ2-1
CDR3nt: TGTGCCAGCAGCCCGAGCGGGAGGGAACAACGCGGTGAGCAGTTCTTC
CDR3aa: CASSPSGREQRGEQFF

len: 15
v_gene: TRBV25-1
d_gene: -
abundance: once
j_gene: TRBJ2-3
CDR3nt: TGTGCCAGCAGTGAATCCTACGGCTACACAGATACGCAGTATTTT
CDR3aa: CASSESYGYTDTQYF

len: 13
v_gene: TRBV10-3
d_gene: TRBD1
abundance: -
j_gene: TRBJ1-1
CDR3nt: TGTGCCATCAAATCACAGGGGGCCACTGAAGCTTTCTTT
CDR3aa: CAIKSQGATEAFF

len: 13
v_gene: TRBV30
d_gene: -
abundance: -
j_gene: TRBJ2-1
CDR3nt: TGTGCCTGGAGTAAAGGGGTCCGGGCTGAGCAGTTCTTC
CDR3aa: CAWSKGVRAEQFF

len: 16
v_gene: TRBV28
d_gene: TRBD2
abundance: -
j_gene: TRBJ2-3
CDR3nt: TGTGCCAGCAGTTTAAGTGGCGGGGGAAGCACAGATACGCAGTATTTT
CDR3aa: CASSLSGGGSTDTQYF

len: 17
v_gene: TRBV28
d_gene: TRBD1
abundance: -
j_gene: TRBJ2-3
CDR3nt: TGTGCCAGCAGATGGGACAGGGGGCCATTCATTACAGATACGCAGTATTTT
CDR3aa: CASRWDRGPFITDTQYF

len: 14
v_gene: TRBV4-3
d_gene: -
abundance: -
j_gene: TRBJ1-4
CDR3nt: TGCGCCAGCAGCCAAGACCGGTCCCCCAAAAAACTGTTTTTT
CDR3aa: CASSQDRSPKKLFF

len: 14
v_gene: TRBV7-9
d_gene: -
abundance: few
j_gene: TRBJ1-1
CDR3nt: TGTGCCAGCAGTCCCGCGGGAGCCCCGCGGGAAGCTTTCTTT
CDR3aa: CASSPAGAPREAFF

len: 17
v_gene: TRBV13
d_gene: TRBD1
abundance: -
j_gene: TRBJ2-3
CDR3nt: TGTGCCAGCAGCCCTTCCGGGACAGGGGAATTGAGAGATACGCAGTATTTT
CDR3aa: CASSPSGTGELRDTQYF

len: 16
v_gene: TRBV9
d_gene: -
abundance: -
j_gene: TRBJ2-1
CDR3nt: TGTGCCAGCAGCGTAAGGGGGACCTCCTCCTACAATGAGCAGTTCTTC
CDR3aa: CASSVRGTSSYNEQFF

len: 13
v_gene: TRBV6-5
d_gene: -
abundance: -
j_gene: TRBJ2-1
CDR3nt: TGTGCCAGCAGTTACGGTGACAACAATGAGCAGTTCTTC
CDR3aa: CASSYGDNNEQFF

len: 14
v_gene: TRBV5-1
d_gene: -
abundance: once
j_gene: TRBJ1-1
CDR3nt: TGCGCCAGCAGCTTGGTGACAGCGAACACTGAAGCTTTCTTT
CDR3aa: CASSLVTANTEAFF

len: 16
v_gene: TRBV4-2
d_gene: TRBD2
abundance: -
j_gene: TRBJ2-1
CDR3nt: TGTGCCAGCAGCCAAGGTACCGGGACTAGCGTAACAGCGGGGTTCTTC
CDR3aa: CASSQGTGTSVTAGFF

len: 14
v_gene: TRBV2
d_gene: -
abundance: -
j_gene: TRBJ1-4
CDR3nt: TGTGCCAGCGGCCCTCGGGAAACTAATGAAAAACTGTTTTTT
CDR3aa: CASGPRETNEKLFF

len: 17
v_gene: TRBV5-1
d_gene: TRBD2
abundance: once
j_gene: TRBJ2-3
CDR3nt: TGCGCCAGCAGCTTGGGGTCGCTGACTAGCGGTACAGATACGCAGTATTTT
CDR3aa: CASSLGSLTSGTDTQYF

len: 14
v_gene: TRBV7-9
d_gene: -
abundance: large
j_gene: TRBJ2-7
CDR3nt: TGTGCCAGCAGCTTAGAGGCCAGGGCCAACGAGCAGTACTTC
CDR3aa: CASSLEARANEQYF

len: 15
v_gene: TRBV6-5
d_gene: -
abundance: -
j_gene: TRBJ2-5
CDR3nt: TGTGCCAGCAGTTCCCGGGACATGGCAGGGGAGACCCAGTACTTC
CDR3aa: CASSSRDMAGETQYF

len: 14
v_gene: TRBV28
d_gene: -
abundance: -
j_gene: TRBJ2-7
CDR3nt: TGTGCCAGCAGTTTGGCGTCAGTCTCCTACGAGCAGTACTTC
CDR3aa: CASSLASVSYEQYF

len: 16
v_gene: TRBV27
d_gene: TRBD2
abundance: few
j_gene: TRBJ2-1
CDR3nt: TGTGCCAGCAGTCCTCCTCTCGGGAGGGGAAACAATGAGCAGTTCTTC
CDR3aa: CASSPPLGRGNNEQFF

len: 12
v_gene: TRBV7-9
d_gene: -
abundance: -
j_gene: TRBJ2-2
CDR3nt: TGTGCCAGCAGTCTCTCGCCCGGGGAGCTGTTTTTT
CDR3aa: CASSLSPGELFF

len: 14
v_gene: TRBV2
d_gene: TRBD1
abundance: -
j_gene: TRBJ2-7
CDR3nt: TGTGCCAGCAGTGGCTGGGACAGCTCCTACGAGCAGTACTTC
CDR3aa: CASSGWDSSYEQYF

len: 14
v_gene: TRBV28
d_gene: TRBD2
abundance: -
j_gene: TRBJ2-5
CDR3nt: TGTGCCAGTTGGACAGCGGGGGAGCAAGAGACCCAGTACTTC
CDR3aa: CASWTAGEQETQYF

len: 15
v_gene: TRBV4-1
d_gene: TRBD2
abundance: -
j_gene: TRBJ2-3
CDR3nt: TGCGCCAGCAGCCAAACTAGCGGTAGCACAGATACGCAGTATTTT
CDR3aa: CASSQTSGSTDTQYF

len: 13
v_gene: TRBV19
d_gene: -
abundance: -
j_gene: TRBJ1-1
CDR3nt: TGTGCCAGTAGTATAGGTAGGATCACTGAAGCTTTCTTT
CDR3aa: CASSIGRITEAFF

len: 13
v_gene: TRBV4-2
d_gene: -
abundance: once
j_gene: TRBJ1-1
CDR3nt: TGTGCCAGCAGAAGGACAGAAAACACTGAAGCTTTCTTT
CDR3aa: CASRRTENTEAFF

len: 12
v_gene: TRBV6-5
d_gene: -
abundance: -
j_gene: TRBJ2-1
CDR3nt: TGTGCCAGCAGTTACGAGGGCAATGAGCAGTTCTTC
CDR3aa: CASSYEGNEQFF

len: 15
v_gene: TRBV13
d_gene: -
abundance: -
j_gene: TRBJ2-2
CDR3nt: TGTGCCAGCAGCCCCGGGGGGCCCAGGTCCGGGGAGCTGTTTTTT
CDR3aa: CASSPGGPRSGELFF

len: 16
v_gene: TRBV27
d_gene: TRBD2
abundance: -
j_gene: TRBJ2-1
CDR3nt: TGTGCCAGCAGTTTTAGAATAGCGGGAGCTGACAATGAGCAGTTCTTC
CDR3aa: CASSFRIAGADNEQFF

len: 17
v_gene: TRBV13
d_gene: TRBD2
abundance: -
j_gene: TRBJ2-1
CDR3nt: TGTGCCAGCAGCCCAATGACTAGCGGGGGCTCCTACAATGAGCAGTTCTTC
CDR3aa: CASSPMTSGGSYNEQFF

len: 15
v_gene: TRBV6-1
d_gene: TRBD1
abundance: -
j_gene: TRBJ2-7
CDR3nt: TGTGCCAGCAGTGAAACCTACAGGGGTCGCTACGAGCAGTACTTC
CDR3aa: CASSETYRGRYEQYF

len: 15
v_gene: TRBV27
d_gene: TRBD2
abundance: -
j_gene: TRBJ2-1
CDR3nt: TGTGCCAGCAACCCGGCGGGAGGGCTCTACAATGAGCAGTTCTTC
CDR3aa: CASNPAGGLYNEQFF

len: 14
v_gene: TRBV28
d_gene: -
abundance: -
j_gene: TRBJ1-1
CDR3nt: TGTGCCAGCAGTGTGGGGACAATGAACACTGAAGCTTTCTTT
CDR3aa: CASSVGTMNTEAFF

len: 18
v_gene: TRBV9
d_gene: -
abundance: -
j_gene: TRBJ2-5
CDR3nt: TGTGCCAGCAGCGGCGCCGGGGGAGAATCGACAATGGGTGAGACCCAGTACTTC
CDR3aa: CASSGAGGESTMGETQYF

len: 15
v_gene: TRBV4-2
d_gene: -
abundance: -
j_gene: TRBJ2-3
CDR3nt: TGTGCCAGCAGTCAAGACCGGGACTTCACAGATACGCAGTATTTT
CDR3aa: CASSQDRDFTDTQYF

len: 15
v_gene: TRBV18
d_gene: -
abundance: once
j_gene: TRBJ1-3
CDR3nt: TGTGCCAGCTCACCACCGGGAGCCTCTGGAAACACCATATATTTT
CDR3aa: CASSPPGASGNTIYF

len: 11
v_gene: TRBV5-6
d_gene: -
abundance: -
j_gene: TRBJ2-3
CDR3nt: TGTGCCAGCTATCAGGGAGATACGCAGTATTTT
CDR3aa: CASYQGDTQYF

len: 12
v_gene: TRBV4-2
d_gene: -
abundance: -
j_gene: TRBJ2-1
CDR3nt: TGTGCCAGCAGCCAAGATGGGAATGAGCAGTTCTTC
CDR3aa: CASSQDGNEQFF

len: 14
v_gene: TRBV7-9
d_gene: TRBD2
abundance: once
j_gene: TRBJ2-1
CDR3nt: TGTGCCAGCAGCCCCGGGACTAGCAAGAATGAGCAGTTCTTC
CDR3aa: CASSPGTSKNEQFF

len: 12
v_gene: TRBV19
d_gene: -
abundance: -
j_gene: TRBJ1-5
CDR3nt: TGTGCCAGTAATATCGGGGGGCAGCCCCAGCATTTT
CDR3aa: CASNIGGQPQHF

len: 13
v_gene: TRBV27
d_gene: -
abundance: once
j_gene: TRBJ1-1
CDR3nt: TGTGCCAGCAGTCCAGGACAGACCTTTGAAGCTTTCTTT
CDR3aa: CASSPGQTFEAFF

len: 13
v_gene: TRBV19
d_gene: -
abundance: -
j_gene: TRBJ2-5
CDR3nt: TGTGCCAGTAGTTCTCGTACCAGGGGGACCCAGTACTTC
CDR3aa: CASSSRTRGTQYF

len: 15
v_gene: TRBV6-6
d_gene: TRBD1
abundance: few
j_gene: TRBJ2-7
CDR3nt: TGTGCCAGCAGTGGGCCGGGACAGTCCATCTACGAGCAGTACTTC
CDR3aa: CASSGPGQSIYEQYF